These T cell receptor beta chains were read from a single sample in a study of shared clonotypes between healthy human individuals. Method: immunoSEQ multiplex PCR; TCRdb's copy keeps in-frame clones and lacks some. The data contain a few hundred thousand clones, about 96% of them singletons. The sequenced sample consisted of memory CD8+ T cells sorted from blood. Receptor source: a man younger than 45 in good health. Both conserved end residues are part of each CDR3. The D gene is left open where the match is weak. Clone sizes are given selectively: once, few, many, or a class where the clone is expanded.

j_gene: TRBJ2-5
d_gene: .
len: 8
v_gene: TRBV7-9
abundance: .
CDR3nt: TGTGCCAGCGTTCCCCAGTACTTC
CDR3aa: CASVPQYF

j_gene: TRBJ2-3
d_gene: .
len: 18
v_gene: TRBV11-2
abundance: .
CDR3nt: TGTGCCAGCAGCTTATTACTAAGCCGGGCTTCTAGCACAGATACGCAGTATTTT
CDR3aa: CASSLLLSRASSTDTQYF

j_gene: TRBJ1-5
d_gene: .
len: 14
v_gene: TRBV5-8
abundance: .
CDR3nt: TGTGCCAGCAGCCTCCGGGGGGGCTCTCAGCCCCAGCATTTT
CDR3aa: CASSLRGGSQPQHF

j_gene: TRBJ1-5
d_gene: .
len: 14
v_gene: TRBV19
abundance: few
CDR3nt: TGTGCCAGTAGTATAGTCTCTGTTAATCAGCCCCAGCATTTT
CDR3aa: CASSIVSVNQPQHF

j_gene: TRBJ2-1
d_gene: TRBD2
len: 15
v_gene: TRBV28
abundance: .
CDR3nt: TGTGCCAGCAGTTTAGGCGGGAGCTCCTACAATGAGCAGTTCTTC
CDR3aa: CASSLGGSSYNEQFF

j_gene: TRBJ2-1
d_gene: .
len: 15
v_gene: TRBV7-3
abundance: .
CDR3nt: TGTGCCAGCAGCCCCCTAGGGGGAGCCTACAATGAGCAGTTCTTC
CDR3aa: CASSPLGGAYNEQFF

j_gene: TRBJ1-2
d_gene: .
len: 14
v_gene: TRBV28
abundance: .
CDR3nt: TGTGCCAGCAGTTTAAGGGGCTTTAACTATGGCTACACCTTC
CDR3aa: CASSLRGFNYGYTF

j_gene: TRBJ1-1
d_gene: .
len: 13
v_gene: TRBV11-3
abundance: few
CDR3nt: TGTGCCAGCAGGACAGGTTTGAACACTGAAGCTTTCTTT
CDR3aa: CASRTGLNTEAFF

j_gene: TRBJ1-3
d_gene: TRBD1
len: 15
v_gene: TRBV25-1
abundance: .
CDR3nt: TGTGCCAGCAGTTCCAGACAGGGGATAGGAAACACCATATATTTT
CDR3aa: CASSSRQGIGNTIYF

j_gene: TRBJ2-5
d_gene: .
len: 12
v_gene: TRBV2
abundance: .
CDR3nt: TGTGCCAGCAAGAGGGACTCAGAGACCCAGTACTTC
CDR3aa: CASKRDSETQYF

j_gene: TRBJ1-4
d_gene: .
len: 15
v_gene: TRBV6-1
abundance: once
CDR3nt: TGTGCCAGCAGTGAAGTGAGGGCAACTAATGAAAAACTGTTTTTT
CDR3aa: CASSEVRATNEKLFF

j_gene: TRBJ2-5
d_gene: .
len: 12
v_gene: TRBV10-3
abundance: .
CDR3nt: TGTGCCATCAGTGTATCCCAGTCGGCCCAGTACTTC
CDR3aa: CAISVSQSAQYF

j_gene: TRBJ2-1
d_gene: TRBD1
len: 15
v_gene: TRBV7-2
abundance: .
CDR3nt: TGTGCCAGCAGCTTAAATTACGGGACAGGTAACGAGCAGTTCTTC
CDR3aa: CASSLNYGTGNEQFF

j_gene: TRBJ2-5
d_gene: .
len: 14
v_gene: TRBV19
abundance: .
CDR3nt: TGTGCCAGTAGTATAGTAGGGGTTGCAGAGACCCAGTACTTC
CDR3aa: CASSIVGVAETQYF

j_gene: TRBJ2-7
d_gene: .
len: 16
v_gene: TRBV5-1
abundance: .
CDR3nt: TGCGCCAGCAGCTTCGGGACGTATACCGATTACTACGAGCAGTACTTC
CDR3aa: CASSFGTYTDYYEQYF

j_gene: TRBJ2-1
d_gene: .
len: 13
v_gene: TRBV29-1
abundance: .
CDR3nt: TGCAGCGTTCCCCCGACGGGAGTGGCGGAGCAGTTCTTC
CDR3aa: CSVPPTGVAEQFF

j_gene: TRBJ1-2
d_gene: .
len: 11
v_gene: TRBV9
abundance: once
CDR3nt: TGTGCCAGCAGCTTTGCCAGAGGCTACACCTTC
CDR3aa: CASSFARGYTF

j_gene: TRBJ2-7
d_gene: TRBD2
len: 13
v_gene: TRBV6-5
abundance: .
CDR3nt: TGTGCCAGCAGTTACGGGACTACATACGAGCAGTACTTC
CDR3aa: CASSYGTTYEQYF

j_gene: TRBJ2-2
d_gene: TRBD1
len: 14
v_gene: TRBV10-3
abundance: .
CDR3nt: TGTGCCACCTGGACAGGGGCAGGCACCGGGGAGCTGTTTTTT
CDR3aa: CATWTGAGTGELFF

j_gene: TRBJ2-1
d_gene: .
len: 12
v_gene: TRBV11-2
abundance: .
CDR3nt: TGTGCCAGCAGCTTCGGACGGAATGGGCAGTTCTTC
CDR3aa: CASSFGRNGQFF

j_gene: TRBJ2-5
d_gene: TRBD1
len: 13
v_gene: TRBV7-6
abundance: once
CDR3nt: TGTGCCAGCAGCGACAGGGAACAAGAGACCCAGTACTTC
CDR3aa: CASSDREQETQYF

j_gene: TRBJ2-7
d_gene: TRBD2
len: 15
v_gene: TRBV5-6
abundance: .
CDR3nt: TGTGCCAGCAGACGGACTAGCGGGGGGTCCTACGAGCAGTACTTC
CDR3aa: CASRRTSGGSYEQYF

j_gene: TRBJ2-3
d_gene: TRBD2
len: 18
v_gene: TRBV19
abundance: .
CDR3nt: TGTGCCAGTAGTACCACCAGTCCGCGGGGGTCTAGCACAGATACGCAGTATTTT
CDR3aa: CASSTTSPRGSSTDTQYF

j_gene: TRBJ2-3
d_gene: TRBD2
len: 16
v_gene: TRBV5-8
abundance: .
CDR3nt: TGTGCCAGCAGCAGACCCGGACTAGCGGGAGAAGATACGCAGTATTTT
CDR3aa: CASSRPGLAGEDTQYF

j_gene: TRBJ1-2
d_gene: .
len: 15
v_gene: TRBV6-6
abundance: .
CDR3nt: TGTGCCAGCAGTTATCTACGTTCTACTAACTATGGCTACACCTTC
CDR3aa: CASSYLRSTNYGYTF

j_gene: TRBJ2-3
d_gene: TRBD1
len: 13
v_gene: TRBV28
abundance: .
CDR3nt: TGTGCCAGCAGTCCCGACAGGGCAGATACGCAGTATTTT
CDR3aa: CASSPDRADTQYF

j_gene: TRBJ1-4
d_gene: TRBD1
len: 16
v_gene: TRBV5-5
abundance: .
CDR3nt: TGTGCCAGCAGCTTTGGTTTCAGGGGGCAGGATGAAAAACTGTTTTTT
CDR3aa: CASSFGFRGQDEKLFF

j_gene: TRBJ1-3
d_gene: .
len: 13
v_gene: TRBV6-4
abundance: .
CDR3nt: TGTGCCAGCCCCGGGACACCTGGAAACACCATATATTTT
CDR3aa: CASPGTPGNTIYF

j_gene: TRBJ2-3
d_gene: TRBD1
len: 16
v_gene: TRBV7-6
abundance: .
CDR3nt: TGTGCCAGCAGCTTTGCCGCGACAGGGGGCACAGATACGCAGTATTTT
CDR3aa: CASSFAATGGTDTQYF

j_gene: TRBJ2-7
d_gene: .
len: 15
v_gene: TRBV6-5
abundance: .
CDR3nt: TGTGCCAGCAGTTACTCGGTGACAGCCTCCTACGAGCAGTACTTC
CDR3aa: CASSYSVTASYEQYF

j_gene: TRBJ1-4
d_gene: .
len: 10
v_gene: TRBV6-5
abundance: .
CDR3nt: TGTGCCAGCAGTCCGGACGGACTGTTTTTT
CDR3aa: CASSPDGLFF

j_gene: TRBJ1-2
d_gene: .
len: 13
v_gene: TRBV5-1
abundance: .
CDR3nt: TGCGCCAGCAGCTTGACCGGGTTCTATGGCTACACCTTC
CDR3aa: CASSLTGFYGYTF

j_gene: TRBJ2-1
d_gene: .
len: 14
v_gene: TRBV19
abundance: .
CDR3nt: TGTGCCAGTAGTATATCAGGGGGGCACAATGAGCAGTTCTTC
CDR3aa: CASSISGGHNEQFF

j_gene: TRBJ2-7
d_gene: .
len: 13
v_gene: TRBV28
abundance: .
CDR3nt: TGTGCCAGCCGTATAGCGGTCCTCCACGAGCAGTACTTC
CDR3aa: CASRIAVLHEQYF

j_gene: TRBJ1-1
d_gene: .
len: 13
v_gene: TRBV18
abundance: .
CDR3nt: TGTGCCAGCTCACAGACAGTGAACACTGAAGCTTTCTTT
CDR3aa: CASSQTVNTEAFF

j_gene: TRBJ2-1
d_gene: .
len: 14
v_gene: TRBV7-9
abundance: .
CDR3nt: TGTGCCAGCAGCGCAGACGGGTCCTACAATGAGCAGTTCTTC
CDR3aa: CASSADGSYNEQFF

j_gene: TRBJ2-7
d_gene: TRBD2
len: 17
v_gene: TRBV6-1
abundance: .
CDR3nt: TGTGCCAGCAGTGAACACGGGGGGGGTACTTCGACCTACGAGCAGTACTTC
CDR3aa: CASSEHGGGTSTYEQYF